The 28 T cell receptor beta chains in this list originate from one sample, sequenced in a study of OX40 agonist ivuxolimab in advanced cancers. Produced via immunoSEQ multiplex PCR; TCRdb's table is partial and in-frame only. The sample records tens of thousands of clones, about 92% being singletons. The source material was CD4+ or CD8+ T cells sorted from blood, sampled in a trial of the OX40 agonist ivuxolimab. These receptors all come from an adult with an advanced solid tumor such as melanoma, head and neck, liver or kidney cancer.

The chain joins TRBV7-9 to TRBJ2-1; D is possibly TRBD1 or TRBD2 (5 bases each). The CDR3 contains 17 residues. The germline V gene has CDR1 SEHNR and CDR2 FQNEAQ (reference sequence). Trimming cost V 4 bases and J 2 bases, with 18 bases left between them. CDR3: CASSSHLRGRTYNEQFF. The CDR3 DNA sequence: TGTGCCAGCAGCTCCCACCTACGGGGACGGACCTACAATGAGCAGTTCTTC.

CDR3 sequence reads: CASSQEWGPGELFF. CDR3 sequence (DNA): TGTGCCAGCAGCCAAGAATGGGGTCCCGGGGAGCTGTTTTTT. The chain combines TRBV14 with TRBJ2-2; no clear D. Germline CDR1 is SGHDN and CDR2 is FVKESK. Deletions cut 0 bases from V and 6 bases from J, with 8 bases between. The CDR3 is 14 residues long.

This sequence joins TRBV5-1 and TRBJ2-1, with D hard to call. Trimming removed 4 bases from V and 6 bases from J, with 8 bases in between. Germline CDR1 is SGHRS and CDR2 is YFSETQ. CDR3 length: 12 amino acids. The CDR3 is CASSRASNEQFF. DNA of the CDR3: TGCGCCAGCAGCCGGGCTAGCAATGAGCAGTTCTTC.

The V call is TRBV7-2, the J call TRBJ1-1; no reliable D call. The V gene's germline CDR1 is SGHTA and CDR2 FQGNSA. The CDR3 is 14 residues long. V was clipped by 4 bases and J by 0 bases, with 9 bases between them. The CDR3 loop is CASSSVGMNTEAFF. The CDR3 DNA reads as TGTGCCAGCAGCTCAGTTGGGATGAACACTGAAGCTTTCTTT.

J is TRBJ1-2 and V is TRBV15; 8 bases line up with TRBD1. V gave up 5 bases and J gave up 2 bases; unmatched junction bases: 7. The CDR3 totals 15 residues. Per germline, CDR1 LNHNV and CDR2 YYDKDF (reference sequence). The CDR3 coding sequence is TGTGCCACCAGCGATACAGGGGGTGTGAACTATGGCTACACCTTC. Protein sequence: CATSDTGGVNYGYTF. Filled out from reference TRBV15 and TRBJ1-2, the complete variable domain reads DAMVIQNPRYQVTQFGKPVTLSCSQTLNHNVMYWYQQKSSQAPKLLFHYYDKDFNNEADTPDNFQSRRPNTSFCFLDIRSPGLGDTAMYLCATSDTGGVNYGYTFGSGTRLTVV.

This chain connects TRBV7-2 to TRBJ1-5, with D possibly TRBD1 on 5 matching bases. The CDR3 has 13 amino acids. Trimming took off 3 bases at V and 7 bases at J, with 10 bases between the two ends. Germline V gene lookup returns CDR1 SGHTA and CDR2 FQGNSA. CDR3 nucleotides: TGTGCCAGCAGCTTTGGGGGTGTACAGCCCCAGCATTTT. This sequence encodes CASSFGGVQPQHF.

A few counts support this clone. The genes are TRBV27 and TRBJ2-2, with D maybe TRBD2 (6 bases). Between the trimmed V and J ends, which lost 2 bases and 0 bases, there was a span of 10 bases. CDR3 size: 16 residues. Germline values: CDR1 MNHEY, CDR2 SMNVEV (reference sequence). CDR3 sequence reads: CASSLVSGANTGELFF. CDR3 coding DNA: TGTGCCAGCAGTTTAGTTAGCGGAGCGAACACCGGGGAGCTGTTTTTT.

The rearrangement joins TRBV29-1 to TRBJ1-2; possible D gene TRBD1, 6 bases. This CDR3 spans 13 amino acids. The V end was cut by 7 bases, the J end by 2 bases, with 14 bases between. From germline, CDR1 is SQVTM and CDR2 ANQGSEA. In DNA form, the CDR3 reads TGCAGCGCTGTAGGGGGAGACAACTATGGCTACACCTTC. Amino acid sequence: CSAVGGDNYGYTF.

This rearrangement joins TRBV13 to TRBJ2-7; 7 bases match TRBD1. The V and J ends lost 3 bases and 2 bases, in that order; junction bases with no gene match: 4. The length of the CDR3 is 14 residues. Germline V gives CDR1 PRHDT, CDR2 FYEKMQ (reference sequence). The DNA for the CDR3 is TGTGCCAGCAGCTTGGGACAGTATGCCTACGAGCAGTACTTC. It encodes CASSLGQYAYEQYF.

For this clone: Different DNA sequences within this sample yield the same CDR3. This chain links TRBV27 with TRBJ1-5; D unclear. The V gene lost 4 bases and the J gene lost 0 bases, with 1 base spanning the gap. The CDR3 totals 12 residues. The germline CDR1 and CDR2 sequences are MNHEY and SMNVEV (reference sequence). Here the CDR3 reads CASSYSNQPQHF. Here the CDR3 DNA reads TGTGCCAGCAGTTATAGCAATCAGCCCCAGCATTTT.

This chain links TRBV28 with TRBJ1-5; D gene ambiguous. Trimming removed 5 bases at V and 0 bases at J, with 11 bases between. Per germline, CDR1 MDHEN and CDR2 SYDVKM. The CDR3 covers 15 residues. The CDR3 DNA reads TGTGCCAGCAGTAGTCGGATGGGTAGCAATCAGCCCCAGCATTTT. Translating gives CASSSRMGSNQPQHF.

Written as DNA, the CDR3 is TGTGCCACCAGCAGGGAAAGGGGGACAGGGGTACACGAGCAGTACTTC. Translating it yields CATSRERGTGVHEQYF. This chain uses TRBV15 with TRBJ2-7; TRBD1 matches at 10 bases. The CDR3 consists of 16 residues. V was pared by 3 bases and J by 5 bases, with 10 bases of the junction left unmatched. Per the germline V gene, CDR1 is LNHNV and CDR2 is YYDKDF (reference sequence). Using reference TRBV15 and TRBJ2-7 for the parts outside the CDR3, the full variable domain is DAMVIQNPRYQVTQFGKPVTLSCSQTLNHNVMYWYQQKSSQAPKLLFHYYDKDFNNEADTPDNFQSRRPNTSFCFLDIRSPGLGDTAMYLCATSRERGTGVHEQYFGPGTRLTVT.

In this sample, this clone turned up a few times. This chain joins TRBV9 and TRBJ1-1; TRBD1 aligns across 7 bases. There are 11 residues in the CDR3. The junction had 1 base not matched to a gene; V was cut back by 4 bases and J by 7 bases. The germline V gene has CDR1 SGDLS and CDR2 YYNGEE. Here the CDR3 DNA reads TGTGCCAGCAGCAGACAGGGTGAAGCTTTCTTT. The encoded protein is CASSRQGEAFF.

The chain recombines TRBV28 with TRBJ2-7, with 7 bases that match TRBD1. Per germline, CDR1 MDHEN and CDR2 SYDVKM. Trimming at V came to 3 bases and at J to 7 bases, leaving 9 bases not matched to a gene. This CDR3 has 14 residues. The CDR3 reads CASSLVTGVKEQYF. As DNA, the CDR3 is TGTGCCAGCAGTTTGGTTACAGGGGTAAAGGAGCAGTACTTC.

This clone was detected a few times. The V and J genes are TRBV7-9 and TRBJ2-7; D is ambiguous. CDR1 and CDR2 from the germline V gene are SEHNR and FQNEAQ (reference sequence). This CDR3 has 16 amino acids. V was pared by 4 bases and J by 2 bases, with 18 bases between. CDR3 amino acids: CASSSLTGDVAYEQYF. In DNA form, the CDR3 reads TGTGCCAGCAGCTCACTTACTGGGGATGTCGCCTACGAGCAGTACTTC. Drawing the rest from reference TRBV7-9 and TRBJ2-7, the complete variable domain is DTGVSQNPRHKITKRGQNVTFRCDPISEHNRLYWYRQTLGQGPEFLTYFQNEAQLEKSRLLSDRFSAERPKGSFSTLEIQRTEQGDSAMYLCASSSLTGDVAYEQYFGPGTRLTVT.

This chain uses TRBV9 with TRBJ2-7; 9 bases fit TRBD1. Germline CDR1 SGDLS, CDR2 YYNGEE. The ends lost 0 bases at V and 7 bases at J; junction bases unmatched: 14. This CDR3 spans 17 amino acids. CDR3 region: CASSVGFGDRVFGEQYF. CDR3 in DNA: TGTGCCAGCAGCGTAGGGTTTGGGGACAGGGTATTCGGGGAGCAGTACTTC.

The chain couples TRBV5-4 to TRBJ2-7, with a weak D call TRBD2 (6 bases). This CDR3 is 14 amino acids long. CDR1 SGHNT and CDR2 YYREEE come from the germline V gene (reference sequence). V was shortened by 3 bases and J by 1 base, with 11 bases between the two germline ends. In nucleotides, the CDR3 is TGTGCCAGCAGCTGGAGGGGCAGATCCTACGAGCAGTACTTC. Translation gives CASSWRGRSYEQYF.

The rearrangement joins TRBV18 to TRBJ2-1; 10 bases map to TRBD2. Germline CDR1 is KGHSH and CDR2 is LQKENI. This CDR3 region has 16 residues. The V segment lost 4 bases and the J segment 4 bases; nucleotides outside the gene matches: 7. The CDR3 region has the DNA TGTGCCAGCTCACGCTGGACTAGCGGAAAGTACAATGAGCAGTTCTTC. Translated, it gives CASSRWTSGKYNEQFF.

The rearrangement links TRBV27 to TRBJ2-1; a possible D gene is TRBD1 (5 bases). The germline CDR1 and CDR2 sequences are MNHEY and SMNVEV (reference sequence). This CDR3 is built from 12 residues. With 3 bases removed from V and 9 bases from J, the gap between germline ends came to 9 bases. In nucleotides, the CDR3 is TGTGCCAGCAGTTTCCAGGGTCGTGAGCAGTTCTTC. Amino acid sequence: CASSFQGREQFF.

The gene calls are TRBV11-1 and TRBJ2-7; 8 nucleotides agree with TRBD2. Trimming cost V 5 bases and J 2 bases; bases outside gene matches: 5. Per germline, CDR1 SGHAT and CDR2 FQDESV (reference sequence). The CDR3 extends over 14 amino acids. CDR3 nucleotide sequence: TGTGCCAGCAGCCAGACTAGCGTTCCCTACGAGCAGTACTTC. Translation: CASSQTSVPYEQYF.

The chain uses TRBV27 and TRBJ2-7; 9 bases line up with TRBD2. The CDR3 length is 13 residues. The V and J ends lost 3 bases and 6 bases, in that order; junction bases with no gene match: 3. Germline-derived CDR1 and CDR2 are MNHEY and SMNVEV (reference sequence). In DNA, the CDR3 is TGTGCCAGCAGTTTGCGGGAGGGAGGCGAGCAGTACTTC. Translated: CASSLREGGEQYF.

This clone was observed a single time. The rearrangement links TRBV7-9 to TRBJ1-1; 9 nucleotides match TRBD1. Germline V gives CDR1 SEHNR, CDR2 FQNEAQ (reference sequence). The trim removed 6 bases at V and 5 bases at J, leaving 7 bases unmatched. The CDR3 is made up of 14 amino acids. The CDR3 sequence: CASRNGQGITEAFF. The CDR3 DNA is TGTGCCAGCAGAAACGGACAGGGGATAACTGAAGCTTTCTTT.

The chain couples TRBV5-1 to TRBJ2-7; 8 nucleotides align to TRBD1. The germline CDR1 and CDR2 sequences are SGHRS and YFSETQ. V lost 4 bases, J lost 3 bases, and 9 bases stayed unmatched. There are 15 residues in the CDR3. In nucleotides, the CDR3 is TGCGCCAGCAGCGGGTCCGGGACAGGACGCTACGAGCAGTACTTC. Protein product: CASSGSGTGRYEQYF.

In DNA form, the CDR3 reads TGTGCCAGCAGGGGGGGGAACACTGAAGCTTTCTTT. It translates to CASRGGNTEAFF. The chain links TRBV6-5 to TRBJ1-1; TRBD1 is a possible D gene (5 bases). Germline V gene sequence: CDR1 MNHEY, CDR2 SVGAGI. This CDR3 is 12 amino acids long. Trimming left V 6 bases short and J 1 base short, with 6 bases between.

The chain recombines TRBV4-3 with TRBJ2-1; D is uncertain. CDR3 length equals 15 residues. The V end was cut by 0 bases, the J end by 6 bases, with 12 bases between. Looked up from germline, CDR1 is LGHNA and CDR2 is YSLEER. The CDR3, as DNA: TGCGCCAGCAGCCAAGATGGGGTGAGACGCAATGAGCAGTTCTTC. Residues: CASSQDGVRRNEQFF.

In this sample, this clone turned up once. This chain links TRBV27 with TRBJ2-1; 8 bases fit TRBD2. Germline V lookup: CDR1 MNHEY, CDR2 SMNVEV (reference sequence). The CDR3 is made up of 15 amino acids. J lost 5 bases, V lost 5 bases, and 8 bases had no gene match. For the CDR3, the DNA is TGTGCCAGCAGTCCGGGGGGGGGCTACGACAATGAGCAGTTCTTC. It codes for CASSPGGGYDNEQFF.

The chain has TRBV7-3 and TRBJ2-1; 9 nucleotides line up with TRBD2. The CDR3 has 15 residues. Germline values: CDR1 SGHTA, CDR2 FQGTGA. V was clipped by 4 bases and J by 5 bases; unmatched bases: 6. The CDR3 here is CASSSWTSDNNEQFF. Written as DNA, the CDR3 is TGTGCCAGCAGCTCCTGGACTAGCGACAACAATGAGCAGTTCTTC.

This clone was seen only once. The genes are TRBV5-4 and TRBJ1-4; tentative D call: TRBD1 (5 bases). The CDR3 runs to 17 residues. Germline CDR1 reads SGHNT; CDR2 reads YYREEE (reference sequence). V lost 4 bases and J 7 bases, leaving 23 bases between the germline ends. The CDR3 spells CASSAREIQGIGEKLFF. The CDR3 DNA follows: TGTGCCAGCAGCGCACGCGAGATCCAGGGTATTGGTGAAAAACTGTTTTTT.